This T cell receptor (beta chain) was found in a study of OX40 agonist ivuxolimab in advanced cancers. The overall study: It was permissible to have had prior anti-PD-1, anti-PD-L1 or anti-CTLA-4 therapy, and around 40% had some.

The count of this clone is one. Germline-derived CDR1 and CDR2 are MDHEN and SYDVKM. Trimming removed 6 bases at V and 7 bases at J, with 12 bases between. CDR3 length equals 12 residues. Blood draws occurred at baseline, cycle 4 day 1, and cycle 7 day 1. Some clones are missing from TCRdb's copy, which holds only in-frame ones; the method was immunoSEQ multiplex PCR. The table records 20,000 to 30,000 clones, more than 75% of them present only once. The sequence derives from an adult with an advanced solid tumor such as melanoma, head and neck, liver or kidney cancer. V is TRBV28 and J is TRBJ1-2; perhaps TRBD1 as D (6 bases). Sequences were derived from CD4+ or CD8+ T cells sorted from blood, sampled in a trial of the OX40 agonist ivuxolimab. The CDR3 bases are TGTGCCAGCAGGGACAGTCCTCTTGGCTACACCTTC. It codes for CASRDSPLGYTF.